The entry that follows covers one T cell receptor (beta chain) sequence. Its cognate antigen is unknown. This sample is drawn from a study of OX40 agonist ivuxolimab in advanced cancers. Study results and caveats: CD4+ and CD8+ blood T cells expanded clonally by week 6 at 0.1 to 3.0 mg/kg.

CDR1 and CDR2 (germline): SGHTA, FQGTGA. V was clipped by 5 bases and J by 0 bases; unmatched bases: 4. This CDR3 has 15 amino acids. TCRdb keeps only in-frame clones here, not all; method: immunoSEQ multiplex PCR. The table has about 88,000 clones, about 85% seen once; the top ten hold approximately 0.22%. The sequence was obtained from an adult with an advanced solid tumor such as melanoma, head and neck, liver or kidney cancer. The chain couples TRBV7-3 to TRBJ2-5; TRBD2 matches at 9 bases. This material consisted of CD4+ or CD8+ T cells sorted from blood, taken in a trial of the OX40 agonist ivuxolimab. The CDR3 DNA reads as TGTGCCAGCAGCATGAGCGGGGGGTACCAAGAGACCCAGTACTTC. Translated, it gives CASSMSGGYQETQYF. The whole variable domain, filled in from reference TRBV7-3 and TRBJ2-5, reads GAGVSQTPSNKVTEKGKYVELRCDPISGHTALYWYRQSLGQGPEFLIYFQGTGAADDSGLPNDRFFAVRPEGSVSTLKIQRTERGDSAVYLCASSMSGGYQETQYFGPGTRLLVL.